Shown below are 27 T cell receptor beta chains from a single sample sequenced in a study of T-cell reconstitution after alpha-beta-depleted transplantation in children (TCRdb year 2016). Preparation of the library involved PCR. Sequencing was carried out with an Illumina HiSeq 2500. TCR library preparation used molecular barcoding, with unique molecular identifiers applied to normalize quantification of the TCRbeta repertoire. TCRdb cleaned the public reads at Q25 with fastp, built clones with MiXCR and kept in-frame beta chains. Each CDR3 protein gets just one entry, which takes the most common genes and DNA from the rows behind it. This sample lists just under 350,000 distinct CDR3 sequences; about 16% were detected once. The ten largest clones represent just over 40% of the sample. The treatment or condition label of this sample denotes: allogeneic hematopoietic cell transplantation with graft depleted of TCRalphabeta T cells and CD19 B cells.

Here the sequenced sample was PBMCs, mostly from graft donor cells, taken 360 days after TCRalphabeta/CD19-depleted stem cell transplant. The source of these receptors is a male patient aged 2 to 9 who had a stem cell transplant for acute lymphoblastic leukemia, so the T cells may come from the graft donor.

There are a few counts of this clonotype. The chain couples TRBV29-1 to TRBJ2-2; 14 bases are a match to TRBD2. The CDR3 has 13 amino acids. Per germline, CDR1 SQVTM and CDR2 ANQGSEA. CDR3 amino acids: CTATSGRAGELFF. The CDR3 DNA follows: TGCACCGCGACTAGCGGGAGGGCCGGGGAGCTGTTTTTT.

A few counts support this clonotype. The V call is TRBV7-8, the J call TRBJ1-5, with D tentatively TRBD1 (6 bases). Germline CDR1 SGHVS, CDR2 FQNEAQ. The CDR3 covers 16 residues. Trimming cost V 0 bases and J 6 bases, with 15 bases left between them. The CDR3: CASSLASRGQGQPQHF. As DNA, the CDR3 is TGTGCCAGCAGCTTAGCCTCCCGGGGACAAGGTCAGCCCCAGCATTTT.

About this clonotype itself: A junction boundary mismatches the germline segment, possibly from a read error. The CDR3 region is CPSSRAPGLFYEQYF. CDR3 coding DNA: TGTCCCAGCAGTCGTGCTCCGGGACTTTTCTATGAGCAGTACTTC. The V call is TRBV6-1, the J call TRBJ2-7; tentative D call: TRBD2 (6 bases). In germline, CDR1 is MNHNS, CDR2 SASEGT. This CDR3 is built from 15 residues.

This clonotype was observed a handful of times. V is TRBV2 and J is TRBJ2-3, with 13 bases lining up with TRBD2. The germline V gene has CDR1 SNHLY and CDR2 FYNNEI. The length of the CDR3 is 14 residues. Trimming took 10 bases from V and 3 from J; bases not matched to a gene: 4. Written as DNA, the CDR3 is TGTGCCACCCAGGGACTAGCGGGGACAGATACGCAGTATTTT. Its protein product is CATQGLAGTDTQYF.

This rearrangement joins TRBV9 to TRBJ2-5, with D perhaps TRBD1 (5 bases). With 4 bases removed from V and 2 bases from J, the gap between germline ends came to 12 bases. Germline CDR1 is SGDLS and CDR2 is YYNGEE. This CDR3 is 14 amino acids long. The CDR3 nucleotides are TGTGCCAGCAGCCTCTCTAGACAGCAAGAGACCCAGTACTTC. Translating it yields CASSLSRQQETQYF.

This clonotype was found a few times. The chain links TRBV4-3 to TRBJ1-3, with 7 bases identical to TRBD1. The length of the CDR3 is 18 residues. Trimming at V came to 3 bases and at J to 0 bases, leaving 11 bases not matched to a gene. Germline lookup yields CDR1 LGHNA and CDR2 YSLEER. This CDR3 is CASSHRPTGWTSGNTIYF. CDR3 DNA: TGCGCCAGCAGCCATCGTCCGACAGGGTGGACCTCTGGAAACACCATATATTTT.

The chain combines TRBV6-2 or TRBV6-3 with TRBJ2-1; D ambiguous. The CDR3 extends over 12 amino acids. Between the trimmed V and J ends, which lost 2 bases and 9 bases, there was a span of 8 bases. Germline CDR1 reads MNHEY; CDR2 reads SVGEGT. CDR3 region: CASSYAWIEQFF. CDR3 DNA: TGTGCCAGCAGTTACGCTTGGATTGAGCAGTTCTTC.

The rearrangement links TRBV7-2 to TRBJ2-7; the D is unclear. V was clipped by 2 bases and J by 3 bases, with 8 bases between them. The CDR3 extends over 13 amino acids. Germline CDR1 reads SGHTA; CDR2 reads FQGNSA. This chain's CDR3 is CASSLRSRYEQYF. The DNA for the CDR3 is TGTGCCAGCAGCTTACGTTCCCGCTACGAGCAGTACTTC.

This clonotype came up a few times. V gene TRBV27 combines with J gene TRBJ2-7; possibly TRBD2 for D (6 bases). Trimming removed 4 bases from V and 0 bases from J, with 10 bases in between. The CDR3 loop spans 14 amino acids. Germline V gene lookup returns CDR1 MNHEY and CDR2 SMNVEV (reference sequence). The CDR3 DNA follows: TGTGCCAGCAGTTGGGCGGGATCCTCCTACGAGCAGTACTTC. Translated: CASSWAGSSYEQYF.

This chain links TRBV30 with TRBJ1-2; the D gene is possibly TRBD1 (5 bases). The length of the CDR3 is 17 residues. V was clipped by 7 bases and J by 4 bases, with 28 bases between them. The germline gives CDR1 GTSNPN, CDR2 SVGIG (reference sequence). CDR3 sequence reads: CASDCGLDKGVCYGYTF. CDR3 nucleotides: TGTGCCTCGGATTGCGGGTTGGACAAAGGCGTTTGCTATGGCTACACCTTC.

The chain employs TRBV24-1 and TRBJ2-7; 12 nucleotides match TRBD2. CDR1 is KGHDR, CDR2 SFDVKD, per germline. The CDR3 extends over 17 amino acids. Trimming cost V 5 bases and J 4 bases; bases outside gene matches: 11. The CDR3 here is CATSVSRLAGDGYEQYF. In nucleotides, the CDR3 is TGTGCCACCAGTGTATCCCGACTAGCGGGAGACGGTTACGAGCAGTACTTC.

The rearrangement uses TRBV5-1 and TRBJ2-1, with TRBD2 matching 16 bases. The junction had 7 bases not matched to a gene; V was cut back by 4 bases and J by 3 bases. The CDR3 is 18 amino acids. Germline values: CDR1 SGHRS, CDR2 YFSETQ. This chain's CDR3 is CASSPGTSGRGLYNEQFF. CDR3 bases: TGCGCCAGCAGCCCGGGGACTAGCGGGAGGGGACTCTACAATGAGCAGTTCTTC.

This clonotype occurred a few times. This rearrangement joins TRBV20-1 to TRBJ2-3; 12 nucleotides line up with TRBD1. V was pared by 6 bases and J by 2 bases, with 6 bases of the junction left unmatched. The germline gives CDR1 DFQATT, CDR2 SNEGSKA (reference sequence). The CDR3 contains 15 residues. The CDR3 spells CSANRDRGLTDTQYF. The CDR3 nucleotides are TGCAGTGCCAACCGGGACAGGGGGCTCACAGATACGCAGTATTTT.

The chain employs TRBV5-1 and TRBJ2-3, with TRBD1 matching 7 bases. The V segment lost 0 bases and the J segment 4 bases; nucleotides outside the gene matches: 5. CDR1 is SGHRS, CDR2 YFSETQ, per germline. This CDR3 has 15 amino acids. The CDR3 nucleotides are TGCGCCAGCAGCTTGGCCGGACAGGCTCCAGATACGCAGTATTTT. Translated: CASSLAGQAPDTQYF.

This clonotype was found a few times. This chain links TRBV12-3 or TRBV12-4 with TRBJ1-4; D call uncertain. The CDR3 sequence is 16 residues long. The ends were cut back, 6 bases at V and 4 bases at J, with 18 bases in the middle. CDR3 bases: TGTGCCAGCAGAACCGGGCCCCGCGGAATTAATGAAAAACTGTTTTTT. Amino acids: CASRTGPRGINEKLFF.

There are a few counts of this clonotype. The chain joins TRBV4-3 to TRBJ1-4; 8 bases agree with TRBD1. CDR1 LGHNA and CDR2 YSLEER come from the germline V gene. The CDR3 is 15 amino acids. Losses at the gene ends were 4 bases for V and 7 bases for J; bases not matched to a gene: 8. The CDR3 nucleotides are TGCGCCAGCAGCCCATTCGGACAGGGTGTTGAAAAACTGTTTTTT. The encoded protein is CASSPFGQGVEKLFF.

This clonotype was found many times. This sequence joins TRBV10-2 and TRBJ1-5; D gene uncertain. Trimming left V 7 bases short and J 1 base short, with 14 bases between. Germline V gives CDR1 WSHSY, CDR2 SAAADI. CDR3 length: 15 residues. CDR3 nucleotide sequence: TGCGCCAGCAAGCTCTCCTCGGACAGCAATCAGCCCCAGCATTTT. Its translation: CASKLSSDSNQPQHF.

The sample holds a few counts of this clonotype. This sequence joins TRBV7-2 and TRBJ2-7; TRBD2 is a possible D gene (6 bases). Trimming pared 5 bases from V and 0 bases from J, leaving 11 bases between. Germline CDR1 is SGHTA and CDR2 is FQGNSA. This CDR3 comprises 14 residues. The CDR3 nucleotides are TGTGCCAGCAGCAAGAGCGGGTTCTCCTACGAGCAGTACTTC. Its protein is CASSKSGFSYEQYF.

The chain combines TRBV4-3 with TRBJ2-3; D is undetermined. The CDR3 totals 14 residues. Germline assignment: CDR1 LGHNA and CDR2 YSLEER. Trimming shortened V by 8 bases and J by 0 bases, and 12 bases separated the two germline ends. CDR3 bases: TGCGCCAGCGCTTTACTCCTAAGCACAGATACGCAGTATTTT. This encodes CASALLLSTDTQYF.

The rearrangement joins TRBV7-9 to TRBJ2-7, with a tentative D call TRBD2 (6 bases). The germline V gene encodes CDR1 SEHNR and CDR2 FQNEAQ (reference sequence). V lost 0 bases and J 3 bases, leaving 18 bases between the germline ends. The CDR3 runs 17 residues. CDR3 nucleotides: TGTGCCAGCAGCTTAGCTAGGGGAGGAAACAGCATCTACGAGCAGTACTTC. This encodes CASSLARGGNSIYEQYF.

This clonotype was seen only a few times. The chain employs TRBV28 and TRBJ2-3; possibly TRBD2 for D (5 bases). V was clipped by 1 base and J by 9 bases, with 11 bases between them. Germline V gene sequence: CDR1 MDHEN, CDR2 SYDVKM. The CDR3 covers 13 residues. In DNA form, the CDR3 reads TGTGCCAGCAGTTTATCAGAGGAGGAAACGCAGTATTTT. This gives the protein CASSLSEEETQYF.

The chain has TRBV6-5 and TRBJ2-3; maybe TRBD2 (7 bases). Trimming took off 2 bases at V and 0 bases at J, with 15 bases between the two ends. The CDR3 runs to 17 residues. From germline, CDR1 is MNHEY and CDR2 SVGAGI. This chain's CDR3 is CASSYGRGARSTDTQYF. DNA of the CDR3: TGTGCCAGCAGTTACGGGAGGGGGGCCCGAAGCACAGATACGCAGTATTTT.

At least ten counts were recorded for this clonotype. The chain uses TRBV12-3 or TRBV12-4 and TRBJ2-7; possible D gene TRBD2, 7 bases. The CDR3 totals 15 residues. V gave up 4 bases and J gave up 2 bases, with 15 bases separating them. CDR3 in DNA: TGTGCCAGCAGTTGGGGAGGGACACTAACCTACGAGCAGTACTTC. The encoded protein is CASSWGGTLTYEQYF.

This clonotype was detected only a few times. The DNA of the CDR3 is TGTGCCAGCAGTCCAACCGGGATGGGACTAGTCATGGGGGAGCAGTACTTC. Translation gives CASSPTGMGLVMGEQYF. The genes are TRBV28 and TRBJ2-7, with 8 bases identical to TRBD2. V gave up 5 bases and J gave up 7 bases; unmatched junction bases: 19. This CDR3 contains 17 residues. Germline CDR1 reads MDHEN; CDR2 reads SYDVKM. Together with reference TRBV28 and TRBJ2-7, the CDR3 gives the full variable domain: DVKVTQSSRYLVKRTGEKVFLECVQDMDHENMFWYRQDPGLGLRLIYFSYDVKMKEKGDIPEGYSVSREKKERFSLILESASTNQTSMYLCASSPTGMGLVMGEQYFGPGTRLTVT.

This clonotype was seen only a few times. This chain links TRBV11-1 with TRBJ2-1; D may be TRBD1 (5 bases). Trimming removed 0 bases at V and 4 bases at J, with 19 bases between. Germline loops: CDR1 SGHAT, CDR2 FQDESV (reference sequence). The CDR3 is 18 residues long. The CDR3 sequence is CASSLALVPQRQYNEQFF. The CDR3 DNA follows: TGTGCCAGCAGCTTAGCGCTTGTTCCCCAAAGACAGTACAATGAGCAGTTCTTC.

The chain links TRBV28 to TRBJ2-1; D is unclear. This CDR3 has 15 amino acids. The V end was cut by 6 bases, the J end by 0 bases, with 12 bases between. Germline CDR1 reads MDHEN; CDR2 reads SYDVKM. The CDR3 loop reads CASSPPYNSYNEQFF. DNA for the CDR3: TGTGCCAGCAGCCCCCCGTATAACTCCTACAATGAGCAGTTCTTC.

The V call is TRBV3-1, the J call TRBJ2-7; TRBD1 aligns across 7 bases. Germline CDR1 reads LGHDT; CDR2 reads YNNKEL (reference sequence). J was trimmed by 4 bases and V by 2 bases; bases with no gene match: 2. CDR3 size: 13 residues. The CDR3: CASSQLTGYEQYF. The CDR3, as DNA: TGTGCCAGCAGCCAATTGACAGGGTACGAGCAGTACTTC.